The next 22 T cell receptor beta chains were all read from a single sample in a study of cytomegalovirus exposure and HLA in healthy donors. Primers: 60 Vbeta forward and 13 Jbeta reverse. Sequencing was performed with immunoSEQ multiplex PCR; in TCRdb, only in-frame clones are kept and a portion is missing. This sample has about 180,000 clones, with 80% found just once. Sample: PBMCs. The receptors shown here come from a woman in her 30s in good health and CMV-seronegative.

DNA for the CDR3: TGTGCCAGCAGCGCAGCACTGGGGACAGGGGGCCCCCTCCACTTT. This encodes CASSAALGTGGPLHF. The V call is TRBV7-9, the J call TRBJ1-6; 12 bases agree with TRBD1. V gave up 5 bases and J gave up 13 bases; unmatched junction bases: 9. Germline-derived CDR1 and CDR2 are SEHNR and FQNEAQ (reference sequence). This CDR3 is 15 amino acids long.

V usage is TRBV10-3 and J usage is TRBJ1-4, with 8 nucleotides matching TRBD1. The CDR3 runs to 12 residues. V was clipped by 10 bases and J by 5 bases; unmatched bases: 3. The germline gives CDR1 ENHRY, CDR2 SYGVKD. The CDR3 loop is CASGQGNEKLFF. CDR3 sequence (DNA): TGTGCCAGCGGACAGGGCAATGAAAAACTGTTTTTT.

The chain joins TRBV10-1 to TRBJ2-3, with D perhaps matching TRBD2 (7 bases). This CDR3 has 18 residues. Trimming took off 2 bases at V and 4 bases at J, with 22 bases between the two ends. Germline CDR1 WNHNN, CDR2 SYGVQD (reference sequence). The CDR3: CASSEAGEGRKNSDTQYF. The CDR3 coding sequence is TGCGCCAGCAGTGAGGCAGGGGAGGGGAGGAAAAACTCAGATACGCAGTATTTT.

The chain recombines TRBV5-1 with TRBJ2-7; D remains unclear. The germline CDR1 and CDR2 sequences are SGHRS and YFSETQ. V lost 0 bases and J 0 bases, leaving 7 bases between the germline ends. The CDR3 spans 14 residues. The CDR3 coding sequence is TGCGCCAGCAGCTTGGGGCACAGCTCCTACGAGCAGTACTTC. Encoded protein: CASSLGHSSYEQYF.

The chain joins TRBV5-1 to TRBJ2-7, with 8 nucleotides matching TRBD1. This CDR3 contains 15 residues. Looked up from germline, CDR1 is SGHRS and CDR2 is YFSETQ. V lost 0 bases to trimming and J lost 6 bases; unmatched junction nucleotides: 8. CDR3: CASSLVGQGRGEQYF. The CDR3 region has the DNA TGCGCCAGCAGCTTGGTAGGACAGGGACGCGGCGAGCAGTACTTC.

The J gene is TRBJ2-7, the V gene TRBV6-5, with 10 bases lining up with TRBD1. CDR1 MNHEY and CDR2 SVGAGI come from the germline V gene. Losses at the gene ends were 1 base for V and 4 bases for J; bases not matched to a gene: 7. The CDR3 loop spans 16 amino acids. CDR3 region: CASSYLGQGENYEQYF. The CDR3 DNA is TGTGCCAGCAGTTACTTAGGACAGGGGGAGAATTACGAGCAGTACTTC.

The chain is built from TRBV5-1 and TRBJ2-3; TRBD2 matches at 7 bases. This CDR3 region has 14 residues. CDR1 SGHRS and CDR2 YFSETQ come from the germline V gene. V trimming: 7 bases; J trimming: 3 bases; junction bases outside the gene matches: 8. The CDR3 sequence: CASYGTKPTDTQYF. DNA of the CDR3: TGCGCCAGCTATGGGACTAAGCCTACAGATACGCAGTATTTT.

The chain employs TRBV5-6 and TRBJ1-1, with 7 bases lining up with TRBD1. The germline V gene has CDR1 SGHDT and CDR2 YYEEEE. The CDR3 runs 15 residues. The ends lost 3 bases at V and 5 bases at J; junction bases unmatched: 10. CDR3 residues: CASSSQTGPGTEAFF. The CDR3 nucleotides are TGTGCCAGCAGCTCCCAGACAGGGCCCGGGACTGAAGCTTTCTTT.

Details on this clone: Other DNA sequences in the same sample also yield this CDR3. The rearrangement joins TRBV5-1 to TRBJ1-2; no definite D call. CDR1 and CDR2 (germline): SGHRS, YFSETQ. The germline V and J ends were trimmed by 1 base and 0 bases, with 10 bases remaining between them. This CDR3 is built from 15 residues. The CDR3 is CASSLRLGANYGYTF. The CDR3 DNA follows: TGCGCCAGCAGCTTGAGGCTGGGAGCTAACTATGGCTACACCTTC.

This chain links TRBV27 with TRBJ1-2; the D gene is possibly TRBD1 (6 bases). Trimming cost V 5 bases and J 5 bases, with 21 bases left between them. CDR1 MNHEY and CDR2 SMNVEV come from the germline V gene (reference sequence). There are 16 residues in the CDR3. The CDR3 coding sequence is TGTGCCAGCAGTGGGGGTATGGGGGACACTCGATATGGCTACACCTTC. Translated: CASSGGMGDTRYGYTF.

This rearrangement joins TRBV7-3 to TRBJ2-1; 8 bases match TRBD1. The CDR3 runs to 16 residues. Germline loops: CDR1 SGHTA, CDR2 FQGTGA. Trimming at V came to 4 bases and at J to 3 bases, leaving 8 bases not matched to a gene. The CDR3 nucleotides read TGTGCCAGCAGCTCGTCGACAGGGGTCTTCTACAATGAGCAGTTCTTC. Protein sequence: CASSSSTGVFYNEQFF.

The chain couples TRBV21-1 to TRBJ1-4; TRBD1 is the table's D call and was not checked against the DNA. TRBV21-1 corresponds to a pseudogene. This CDR3 has 16 residues. CDR3 DNA: TGTGCCAGCAGCAAAGGGGACAGGGTGGCTAATGAAAAACTGTTTTTT. Protein sequence: CASSKGDRVANEKLFF.

The chain carries TRBV7-3 and TRBJ2-7, with D perhaps matching TRBD1 (6 bases). This CDR3 has 15 amino acids. V was trimmed by 2 bases and J by 0 bases, leaving 11 bases between them. CDR1 and CDR2 from the germline V gene are SGHTA and FQGTGA. The CDR3 loop reads CASSLSGRGSYEQYF. CDR3 nucleotides: TGTGCCAGCAGCTTATCAGGCAGGGGCTCCTACGAGCAGTACTTC.

V and J are TRBV5-4 and TRBJ2-7, with TRBD2 identical over 12 bases. V was pared by 4 bases and J by 6 bases, with 20 bases of the junction left unmatched. The germline V gene encodes CDR1 SGHNT and CDR2 YYREEE (reference sequence). CDR3 length: 19 amino acids. CDR3 amino acids: CASSNPTTASGGARSEQYF. DNA of the CDR3: TGTGCCAGCAGCAACCCGACGACGGCTAGCGGGGGGGCCCGAAGCGAGCAGTACTTC.

V gene TRBV2 combines with J gene TRBJ2-5; tentatively, D is TRBD2 (6 bases). Trimming shortened V by 4 bases and J by 4 bases, and 10 bases separated the two germline ends. This CDR3 region has 13 residues. Germline values: CDR1 SNHLY, CDR2 FYNNEI. For the CDR3, the DNA is TGTGCCAGCAGTGTATGGAGGGGAGAGACCCAGTACTTC. It yields the protein CASSVWRGETQYF. Using reference TRBV2 and TRBJ2-5 for the parts outside the CDR3, the full variable domain is EPEVTQTPSHQVTQMGQEVILRCVPISNHLYFYWYRQILGQKVEFLVSFYNNEISEKSEIFDDQFSVERPDGSNFTLKIRSTKLEDSAMYFCASSVWRGETQYFGPGTRLLVL.

A single count supports this clone. The rearrangement uses TRBV5-8 and TRBJ1-5, with D perhaps TRBD1 (5 bases). CDR1 and CDR2 (germline): SGHTS, YDEGEE. V lost 0 bases to trimming and J lost 2 bases, with 9 bases between them. CDR3 length equals 15 residues. CDR3 in amino acids: CASSLVQVGNQPQHF. CDR3 in DNA: TGTGCCAGCAGCTTGGTACAGGTCGGCAATCAGCCCCAGCATTTT.

This clone was counted once. The rearrangement uses TRBV30 and TRBJ2-2, with 12 bases that match TRBD1. V gave up 1 base and J gave up 1 base; unmatched junction bases: 4. The germline V gene has CDR1 GTSNPN and CDR2 SVGIG (reference sequence). CDR3 length: 17 residues. The CDR3: CAWSGGTGGLNTGELFF. The CDR3 coding sequence is TGTGCCTGGAGTGGCGGGACAGGGGGCTTGAACACCGGGGAGCTGTTTTTT.

This clone came up a few times. J is TRBJ2-7 and V is TRBV7-9; weak D call: TRBD2 (6 bases). Germline values: CDR1 SEHNR, CDR2 FQNEAQ (reference sequence). The CDR3 spans 15 residues. V gave up 1 base and J gave up 2 bases, with 12 bases separating them. The CDR3: CASSLVGGSTYEQYF. CDR3 DNA: TGTGCCAGCAGCTTAGTTGGAGGGTCCACCTACGAGCAGTACTTC.

This chain links TRBV9 with TRBJ2-5; tentatively, D is TRBD2 (5 bases). Germline CDR1 reads SGDLS; CDR2 reads YYNGEE. The CDR3 covers 15 residues. Trimming took 0 bases from V and 5 from J, leaving 14 bases between them. The CDR3: CASSVEIGLYETQYF. The CDR3 DNA sequence: TGTGCCAGCAGCGTAGAGATCGGACTTTACGAGACCCAGTACTTC.

As DNA, the CDR3 is TGTGCCAGCAGTCCCCGACAGGGTTATCAGCCCCAGCATTTT. Translating gives CASSPRQGYQPQHF. J is TRBJ1-5 and V is TRBV6-5, with TRBD1 matching 7 bases. V dropped 5 bases and J dropped 5; count of bases not matched to a gene: 6. The germline gives CDR1 MNHEY, CDR2 SVGAGI. This CDR3 comprises 14 residues.

This chain links TRBV18 with TRBJ1-3, with TRBD1 matching 8 bases. This CDR3 region has 16 residues. V was pared by 2 bases and J by 4 bases, with 7 bases of the junction left unmatched. The germline V gene encodes CDR1 KGHSH and CDR2 LQKENI. CDR3 protein: CASSPSSGTGGNTIYF. CDR3 in DNA: TGTGCCAGCTCACCAAGCTCCGGGACAGGAGGAAACACCATATATTTT.

The gene calls are TRBV6-6 and TRBJ2-1; TRBD2 matches 9 bases. The CDR3 totals 16 residues. The junction had 15 bases not matched to a gene; V was cut back by 5 bases and J by 10 bases. Germline V gene data show CDR1 as MNHNY and CDR2 as SVGAGI (reference sequence). As DNA, the CDR3 is TGTGCCAGCAGTCACGAGGGCGGGGGGGTTGAGGGAGAGCAGTTCTTC. Residues: CASSHEGGGVEGEQFF.